This T cell receptor (beta chain) was recorded in a study of response to subunit inactivated influenza vaccine. TCRdb used MiXCR to reprocess the RT-PCR reads, holding one entry per CDR3 protein. The data contain about 650,000 distinct CDR3 sequences, around 13% of them singletons. Comment on this clonotype: Its antigen is unidentified.

Whole-study findings and limits: Authors suggested each seasonal influenza vaccination recruits few new T cells.

This receptor was identified in a man between 50 and 59 years old who received an inactivated influenza vaccine. The material sequenced was PBMCs from blood, taken 14 days before vaccination.

CDR3 protein: CAWSVGTSGLTDTQYF. In DNA form, the CDR3 reads TGTGCCTGGAGTGTAGGGACTAGCGGCCTCACAGATACGCAGTATTTT. The gene calls are TRBV30 and TRBJ2-3; TRBD2 matches 11 bases. The germline V gene has CDR1 GTSNPN and CDR2 SVGIG (reference sequence). V dropped 0 bases and J dropped 2; count of bases not matched to a gene: 4. The CDR3 is 16 residues long. Combining the CDR3 with reference TRBV30 and TRBJ2-3 gives the whole variable domain SQTIHQWPATLVQPVGSPLSLECTVEGTSNPNLYWYRQAAGRGLQLLFYSVGIGQISSEVPQNLSASRPQDRQFILSSKKLLLSDSGFYLCAWSVGTSGLTDTQYFGPGTRLTVL.